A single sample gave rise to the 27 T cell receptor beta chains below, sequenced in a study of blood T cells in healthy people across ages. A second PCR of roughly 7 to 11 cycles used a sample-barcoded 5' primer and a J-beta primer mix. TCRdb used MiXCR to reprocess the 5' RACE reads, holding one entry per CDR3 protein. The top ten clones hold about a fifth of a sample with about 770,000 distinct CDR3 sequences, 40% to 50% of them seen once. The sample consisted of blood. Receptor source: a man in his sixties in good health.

The CDR3 region has the DNA TGCGCCAGCAGCCAAGTTCTAGCGGGGGCCTCCTCTGGGGCCAACGTCCTGACTTTC. As protein: CASSQVLAGASSGANVLTF. This rearrangement joins TRBV4-3 to TRBJ2-6, with TRBD2 matching 10 bases. The germline V gene encodes CDR1 LGHNA and CDR2 YSLEER. CDR3 size: 19 residues. Trimming removed 1 base from V and 0 bases from J; junction bases left unmatched: 6.

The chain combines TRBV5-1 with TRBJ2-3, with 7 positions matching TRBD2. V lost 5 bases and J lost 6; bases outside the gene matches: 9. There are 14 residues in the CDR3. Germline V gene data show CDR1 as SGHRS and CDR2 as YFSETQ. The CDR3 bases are TGCGCCAGCAGGGAGCGGGGCGCGAGTGATACGCAGTATTTT. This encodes CASRERGASDTQYF.

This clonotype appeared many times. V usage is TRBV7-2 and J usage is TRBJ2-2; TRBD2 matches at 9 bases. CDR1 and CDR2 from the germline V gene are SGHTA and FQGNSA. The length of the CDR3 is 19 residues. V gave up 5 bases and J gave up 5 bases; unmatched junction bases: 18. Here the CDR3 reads CASSHYVYGLATSTGELFF. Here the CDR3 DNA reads TGTGCCAGCAGCCATTATGTATATGGACTAGCGACATCAACCGGGGAGCTGTTTTTT.

Here the CDR3 DNA reads TGTGCCATCAGTGACCGGACAGGTGCAGCTATTGGCTACACCTTC. Translated: CAISDRTGAAIGYTF. The chain employs TRBV10-3 and TRBJ1-2; 7 bases align to TRBD1. V shed 3 bases and J 7 bases; nucleotides not matched to a gene: 11. This CDR3 is built from 15 residues. CDR1 and CDR2 (germline): ENHRY, SYGVKD.

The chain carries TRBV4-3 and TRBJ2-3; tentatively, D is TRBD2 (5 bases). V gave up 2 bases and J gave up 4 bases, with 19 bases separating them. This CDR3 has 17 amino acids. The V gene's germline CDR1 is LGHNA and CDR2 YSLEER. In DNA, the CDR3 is TGCGCCAGCAGCCAATGGGGAATCTCACACGGGGCAGATACGCAGTATTTT. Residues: CASSQWGISHGADTQYF.

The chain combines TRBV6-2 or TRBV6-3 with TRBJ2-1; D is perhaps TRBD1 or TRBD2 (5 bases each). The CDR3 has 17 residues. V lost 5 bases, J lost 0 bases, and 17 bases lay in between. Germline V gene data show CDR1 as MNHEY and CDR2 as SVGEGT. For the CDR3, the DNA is TGTGCCAGCAGTCCCCGGGGCTCAAGTAGCTCCTACAATGAGCAGTTCTTC. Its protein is CASSPRGSSSSYNEQFF.

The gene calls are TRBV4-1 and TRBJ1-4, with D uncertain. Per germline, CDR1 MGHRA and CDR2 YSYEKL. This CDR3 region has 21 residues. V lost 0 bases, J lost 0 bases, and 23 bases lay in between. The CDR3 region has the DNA TGCGCCAGCAGCCAAGATATTAAGCGAGCAACGGGTGAGGCAACTAATGAAAAACTGTTTTTT. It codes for CASSQDIKRATGEATNEKLFF.

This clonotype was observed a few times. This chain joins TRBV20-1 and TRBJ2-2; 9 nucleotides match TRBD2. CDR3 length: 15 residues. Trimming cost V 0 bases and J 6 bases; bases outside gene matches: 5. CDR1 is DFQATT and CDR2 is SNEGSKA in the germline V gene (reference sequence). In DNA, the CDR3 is TGCAGTGCTAGAGATGAGCGGGGGGTCCCCGGGGAGCTGTTTTTT. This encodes CSARDERGVPGELFF.

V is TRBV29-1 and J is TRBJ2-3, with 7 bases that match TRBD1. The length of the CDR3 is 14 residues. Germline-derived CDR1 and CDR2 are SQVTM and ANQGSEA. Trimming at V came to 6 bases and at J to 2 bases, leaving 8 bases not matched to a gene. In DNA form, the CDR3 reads TGCAGCGTCGTTGGGACAGTGTTCACAGATACGCAGTATTTT. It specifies CSVVGTVFTDTQYF.

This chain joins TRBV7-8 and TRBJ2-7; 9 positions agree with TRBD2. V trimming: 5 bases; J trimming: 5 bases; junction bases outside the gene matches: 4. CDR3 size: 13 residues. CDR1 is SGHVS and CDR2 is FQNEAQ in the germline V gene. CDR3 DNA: TGTGCCAGCAGCCAGATAGCGGGGGACGAGCAGTACTTC. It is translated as CASSQIAGDEQYF.

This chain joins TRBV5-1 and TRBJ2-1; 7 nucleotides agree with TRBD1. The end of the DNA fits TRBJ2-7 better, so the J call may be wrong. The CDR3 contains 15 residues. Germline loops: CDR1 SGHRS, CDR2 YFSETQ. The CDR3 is CASSATDRHYNEQYF. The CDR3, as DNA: TGCGCCAGCAGCGCTACGGACAGGCACTACAATGAGCAGTACTTC.

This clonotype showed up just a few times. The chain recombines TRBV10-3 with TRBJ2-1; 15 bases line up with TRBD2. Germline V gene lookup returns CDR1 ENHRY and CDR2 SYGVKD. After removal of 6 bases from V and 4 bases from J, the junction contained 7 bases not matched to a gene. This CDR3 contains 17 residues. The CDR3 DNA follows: TGTGCCATCAGCAGGACTAGCGGGGGGGCCGGTTACAATGAGCAGTTCTTC. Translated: CAISRTSGGAGYNEQFF.

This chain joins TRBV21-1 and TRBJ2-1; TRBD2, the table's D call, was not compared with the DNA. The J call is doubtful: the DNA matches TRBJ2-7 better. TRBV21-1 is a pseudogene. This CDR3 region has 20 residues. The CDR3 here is CVSSMQTSGPSPWTYNEQYF. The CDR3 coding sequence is TGTGTCAGCAGCATGCAGACTAGCGGGCCTTCACCCTGGACCTACAATGAGCAGTACTTC.

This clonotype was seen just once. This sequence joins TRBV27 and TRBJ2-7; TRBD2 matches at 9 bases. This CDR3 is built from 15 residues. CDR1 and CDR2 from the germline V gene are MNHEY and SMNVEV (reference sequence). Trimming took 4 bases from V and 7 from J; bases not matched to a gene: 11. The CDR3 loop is CASSSRGAGGWEQYF. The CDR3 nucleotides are TGTGCCAGCAGTTCCCGTGGAGCGGGGGGCTGGGAGCAGTACTTC.

The DNA of the CDR3 is TGTGCCAGCAGCTTGGTCCCCGGGTTCGATGAGCAGTTCTTC. Its protein product is CASSLVPGFDEQFF. This chain links TRBV7-6 with TRBJ2-1; the D is unclear. Germline lookup yields CDR1 SGHVS and CDR2 FNYEAQ. V lost 3 bases, J lost 8 bases, and 14 bases lay in between. The CDR3 spans 14 residues.

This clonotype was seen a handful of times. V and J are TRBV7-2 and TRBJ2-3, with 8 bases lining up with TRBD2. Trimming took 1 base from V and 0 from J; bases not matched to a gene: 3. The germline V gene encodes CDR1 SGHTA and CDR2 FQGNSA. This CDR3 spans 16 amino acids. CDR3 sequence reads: CASSLVRGGSTDTQYF. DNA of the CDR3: TGTGCCAGCAGCTTAGTACGGGGGGGAAGCACAGATACGCAGTATTTT.

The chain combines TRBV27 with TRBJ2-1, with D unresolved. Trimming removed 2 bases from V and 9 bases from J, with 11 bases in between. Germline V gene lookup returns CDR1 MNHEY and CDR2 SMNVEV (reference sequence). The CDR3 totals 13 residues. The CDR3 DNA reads TGTGCCAGCAGTTTAGTATCTCTCAGTGAGCAGTTCTTC. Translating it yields CASSLVSLSEQFF.

CDR3 coding DNA: TGCGCCAGCAGCCAAGGTCCAGCCGTGAACACTGAAGCTTTCTTT. It yields the protein CASSQGPAVNTEAFF. V usage is TRBV4-1 and J usage is TRBJ1-1; no clear D gene. CDR1 and CDR2 (germline): MGHRA, YSYEKL. This CDR3 has 15 amino acids. Trimming pared 1 base from V and 0 bases from J, leaving 9 bases between.

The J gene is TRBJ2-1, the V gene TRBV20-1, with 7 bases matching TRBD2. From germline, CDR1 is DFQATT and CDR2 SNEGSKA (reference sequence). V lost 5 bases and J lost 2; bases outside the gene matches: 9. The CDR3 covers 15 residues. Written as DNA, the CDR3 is TGCAGTGCTGATTACGGGGGGTACCCCTACAATGAGCAGTTCTTC. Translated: CSADYGGYPYNEQFF.

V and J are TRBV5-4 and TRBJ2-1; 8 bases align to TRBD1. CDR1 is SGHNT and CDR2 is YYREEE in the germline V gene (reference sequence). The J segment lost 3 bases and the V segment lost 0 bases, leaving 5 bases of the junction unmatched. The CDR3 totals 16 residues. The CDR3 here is CASSLGSGGLYNEQFF. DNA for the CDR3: TGTGCCAGCAGCTTGGGATCAGGGGGCCTCTACAATGAGCAGTTCTTC.

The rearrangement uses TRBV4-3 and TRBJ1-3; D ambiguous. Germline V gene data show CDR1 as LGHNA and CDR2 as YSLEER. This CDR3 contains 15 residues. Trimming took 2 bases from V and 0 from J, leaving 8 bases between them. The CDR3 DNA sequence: TGCGCCAGCAGCCAACAAACGGCCTCTGGAAACACCATATATTTT. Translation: CASSQQTASGNTIYF.

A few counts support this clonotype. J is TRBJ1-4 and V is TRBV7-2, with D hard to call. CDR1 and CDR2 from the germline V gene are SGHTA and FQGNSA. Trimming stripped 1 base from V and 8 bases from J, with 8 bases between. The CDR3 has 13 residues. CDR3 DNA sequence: TGTGCCAGCAGCTTAGTGGTCGGGGAAAAACTGTTTTTT. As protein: CASSLVVGEKLFF.

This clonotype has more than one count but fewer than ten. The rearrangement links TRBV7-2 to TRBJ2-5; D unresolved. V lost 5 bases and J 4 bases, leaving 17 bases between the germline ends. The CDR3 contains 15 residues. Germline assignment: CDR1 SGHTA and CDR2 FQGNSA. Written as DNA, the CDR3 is TGTGCCAGCAGCCCCGGGCAGACGAGAGGAGAGACCCAGTACTTC. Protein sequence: CASSPGQTRGETQYF.

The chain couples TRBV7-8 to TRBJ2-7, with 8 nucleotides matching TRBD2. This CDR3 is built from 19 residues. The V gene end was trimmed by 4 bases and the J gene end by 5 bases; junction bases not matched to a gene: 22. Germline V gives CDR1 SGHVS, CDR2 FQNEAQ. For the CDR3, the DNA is TGTGCCAGCAGCTCCCTGGGACTAGGGGGGGTAATCGGATACGACGAGCAGTACTTC. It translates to CASSSLGLGGVIGYDEQYF.

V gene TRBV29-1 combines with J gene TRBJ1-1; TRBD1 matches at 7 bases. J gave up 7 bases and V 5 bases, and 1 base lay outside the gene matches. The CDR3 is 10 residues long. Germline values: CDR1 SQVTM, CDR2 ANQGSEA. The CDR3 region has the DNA TGCAGCGTTCGGACAGGTGAAGCTTTCTTT. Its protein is CSVRTGEAFF.

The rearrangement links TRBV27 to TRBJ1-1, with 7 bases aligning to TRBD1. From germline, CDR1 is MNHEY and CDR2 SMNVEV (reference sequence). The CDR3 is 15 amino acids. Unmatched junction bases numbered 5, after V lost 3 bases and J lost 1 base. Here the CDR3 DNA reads TGTGCCAGCAGTTTCCTCGACAGGGAGAACACTGAAGCTTTCTTT. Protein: CASSFLDRENTEAFF.

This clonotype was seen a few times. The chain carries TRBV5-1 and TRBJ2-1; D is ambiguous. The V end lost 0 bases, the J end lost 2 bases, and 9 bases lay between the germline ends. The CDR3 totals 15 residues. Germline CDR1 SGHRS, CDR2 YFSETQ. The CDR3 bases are TGCGCCAGCAGCTTGGCCGGCGCGACCTACAATGAGCAGTTCTTC. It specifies CASSLAGATYNEQFF.